This passage covers 18 T cell receptor beta chains from one sample sequenced in a study of CD8 T cells in Susac syndrome (dated by TCRdb to the late 2010s). Libraries were made using the immunoSEQ multiplex PCR assay. RNA was extracted with the RNeasy kit and about 0.5 to 1 ug was reverse transcribed using random hexamers. The raw public data were reprocessed by TCRdb itself: fastp quality trimming at Q25, MiXCR clonotype calling, in-frame beta chains only. Each record represents a unique CDR3 protein, reported with the most common genes and DNA among its rows. The table for this sample lists about 150,000 distinct CDR3 sequences; roughly 94% of them were counted only once. Together, the top ten hold 0.18% of the sample. The sample comprised CD8+ T cells from PBMCs. The receptor set was obtained from a human donor with Susac syndrome.

The rearrangement uses TRBV10-3 and TRBJ2-1; tentatively, D is TRBD2 (6 bases). The CDR3 is 13 amino acids. V shed 5 bases and J shed 9 bases, with 14 bases lying between them. Germline CDR1 is ENHRY and CDR2 is SYGVKD. The CDR3 region is CAISTPGLSEQFF. The DNA of the CDR3 is TGTGCCATCAGTACCCCGGGACTCAGTGAGCAGTTCTTC.

The gene calls are TRBV7-9 and TRBJ2-3; possible D gene TRBD1, 5 bases. Looked up from germline, CDR1 is SEHNR and CDR2 is FQNEAQ (reference sequence). Trimming removed 4 bases at V and 0 bases at J, with 8 bases between. The CDR3 sequence is 14 residues long. The CDR3: CASSSPGSTDTQYF. CDR3 nucleotides: TGTGCCAGCAGCTCGCCAGGGAGCACAGATACGCAGTATTTT.

The chain uses TRBV25-1 and TRBJ2-7; TRBD2 agrees at 7 bases. CDR1 is MGHDK and CDR2 is SYGVNS in the germline V gene. V trimming: 3 bases; J trimming: 5 bases; junction bases outside the gene matches: 7. This CDR3 has 14 residues. The CDR3: CASSDRDYINEQYF. For the CDR3, the DNA is TGTGCCAGCAGTGACAGGGACTACATTAACGAGCAGTACTTC.

The chain carries TRBV9 and TRBJ2-6, with 11 nucleotides matching TRBD2. V lost 4 bases, J lost 0 bases, and 6 bases stayed unmatched. This CDR3 is built from 18 residues. Per germline, CDR1 SGDLS and CDR2 YYNGEE. Here the CDR3 DNA reads TGTGCCAGCAGCCACACTAGCGGGAGAAGCTCTGGGGCCAACGTCCTGACTTTC. Translated: CASSHTSGRSSGANVLTF.

This chain joins TRBV6-5 and TRBJ2-7; 10 bases fit TRBD1. Trimming at V came to 4 bases and at J to 6 bases, leaving 9 bases not matched to a gene. The CDR3 is 15 residues long. Looked up from germline, CDR1 is MNHEY and CDR2 is SVGAGI. The CDR3 DNA reads as TGTGCCAGCAGTTGGGAAGGGACAGGGGATCGCGAGCAGTACTTC. Protein: CASSWEGTGDREQYF.

Only one count was recorded for this clonotype. The chain employs TRBV14 and TRBJ1-1; TRBD1 might be the D (6 bases). V was trimmed by 4 bases and J by 1 base, leaving 13 bases between them. The CDR3 covers 15 residues. Germline CDR1 SGHDN, CDR2 FVKESK. The CDR3 nucleotides read TGTGCCAGCAGCCGATGGGACATTCCGAACACTGAAGCTTTCTTT. This translates into CASSRWDIPNTEAFF.

This chain links TRBV6-5 with TRBJ2-1, with D unresolved. The germline gives CDR1 MNHEY, CDR2 SVGAGI. V gave up 0 bases and J gave up 6 bases, with 15 bases separating them. The CDR3 loop spans 16 amino acids. CDR3 bases: TGTGCCAGCAGTTACTCGTTCGGTCGCCGCCCCAATGAGCAGTTCTTC. The encoded protein is CASSYSFGRRPNEQFF.

The V gene is TRBV7-8, the J gene TRBJ1-1; no definite D call. Deletions cut 3 bases from V and 4 bases from J, with 6 bases between. Germline-derived CDR1 and CDR2 are SGHVS and FQNEAQ. The CDR3 covers 12 residues. CDR3 region: CASSLTPTEAFF. Here the CDR3 DNA reads TGTGCCAGCAGCTTGACCCCCACTGAAGCTTTCTTT.

V usage is TRBV19 and J usage is TRBJ1-5; D not resolved. The CDR3 has 13 residues. Germline lookup yields CDR1 LNHDA and CDR2 SQIVND (reference sequence). With 3 bases removed from V and 4 bases from J, the gap between germline ends came to 7 bases. CDR3 nucleotides: TGTGCCAGTAGTATTGCCAGAAATCAGCCCCAGCATTTT. Amino acids: CASSIARNQPQHF.

The V call is TRBV13, the J call TRBJ2-5; unclear D gene. The CDR3 is 14 residues long. Trimming shortened V by 5 bases and J by 1 base, and 11 bases separated the two germline ends. Per the germline V gene, CDR1 is PRHDT and CDR2 is FYEKMQ (reference sequence). The CDR3 nucleotides read TGTGCCAGCAGCCTAGACTGGAGCCAAGAGACCCAGTACTTC. Its protein is CASSLDWSQETQYF.

This clonotype was detected once. V usage is TRBV2 and J usage is TRBJ2-1; TRBD2 matches 8 bases. The germline V gene has CDR1 SNHLY and CDR2 FYNNEI. The V gene end was trimmed by 1 base and the J gene end by 4 bases; junction bases not matched to a gene: 6. The CDR3 is 16 residues long. The CDR3 nucleotides read TGTGCCAGCAGTGAAGAGGTAGCGGGAAAATACAATGAGCAGTTCTTC. Protein product: CASSEEVAGKYNEQFF.

The chain has TRBV7-3 and TRBJ2-3; 9 bases align to TRBD1. V was pared by 4 bases and J by 5 bases, with 4 bases of the junction left unmatched. The CDR3 runs 14 residues. CDR1 SGHTA and CDR2 FQGTGA come from the germline V gene. This CDR3 reads CASSSRTGEDTQYF. The CDR3 DNA reads as TGTGCCAGCAGCTCCCGGACAGGGGAAGATACGCAGTATTTT.

The rearrangement joins TRBV10-3 to TRBJ2-7, with a weak D call TRBD2 (5 bases). The CDR3 extends over 12 amino acids. The germline V and J ends were trimmed by 5 bases and 3 bases, with 8 bases remaining between them. Germline lookup yields CDR1 ENHRY and CDR2 SYGVKD. CDR3 sequence (DNA): TGTGCCATCAGTTTGGGGAGCTACGAGCAGTACTTC. It specifies CAISLGSYEQYF.

The chain carries TRBV20-1 and TRBJ2-1; 13 bases fit TRBD2. The CDR3 runs 15 residues. The germline gives CDR1 DFQATT, CDR2 SNEGSKA (reference sequence). V lost 6 bases to trimming and J lost 8 bases; unmatched junction nucleotides: 10. CDR3 in amino acids: CSAEWTSGSLDEQFF. For the CDR3, the DNA is TGCAGTGCGGAATGGACTAGCGGGAGTTTAGATGAGCAGTTCTTC.

The J gene is TRBJ2-1, the V gene TRBV12-3 or TRBV12-4; D not certain. V lost 2 bases and J lost 8, with 7 bases in between. The CDR3 length is 12 residues. CDR3 coding DNA: TGTGCCAGCAGTTTACATTTCGATGAGCAGTTCTTC. Translated: CASSLHFDEQFF.

Only one count was recorded for this clonotype. This chain uses TRBV30 with TRBJ2-1; TRBD2 matches at 8 bases. J gave up 5 bases and V 8 bases, and 8 bases lay outside the gene matches. The CDR3 length is 13 residues. CDR1 is GTSNPN, CDR2 SVGIG, per germline (reference sequence). CDR3 bases: TGTGCCACTTCAAGACTAGCGAACAATGAGCAGTTCTTC. Translated: CATSRLANNEQFF.

V is TRBV14 and J is TRBJ1-1; 8 nucleotides agree with TRBD1. The length of the CDR3 is 13 residues. Trimming cost V 1 base and J 7 bases; bases outside gene matches: 2. Germline V gene sequence: CDR1 SGHDN, CDR2 FVKESK. The CDR3 region is CASSQAGTGEAFF. CDR3 in DNA: TGTGCCAGCAGCCAAGCCGGGACAGGTGAAGCTTTCTTT.

This chain connects TRBV18 to TRBJ2-7; possible D gene TRBD2, 5 bases. The V end was cut by 3 bases, the J end by 4 bases, with 19 bases between. The germline V gene encodes CDR1 KGHSH and CDR2 LQKENI. The length of the CDR3 is 16 residues. CDR3 in DNA: TGTGCCAGCTCACCCAATCTAGTTGGGAGTGGGTACGAGCAGTACTTC. It codes for CASSPNLVGSGYEQYF. The full variable domain, in which reference TRBV18 and TRBJ2-7 provide the parts outside the CDR3, is NAGVMQNPRHLVRRRGQEARLRCSPMKGHSHVYWYRQLPEEGLKFMVYLQKENIIDESGMPKERFSAEFPKEGPSILRIQQVVRGDSAAYFCASSPNLVGSGYEQYFGPGTRLTVT.